The rows below give T cell receptor beta chains drawn from one sample of a study of T cell responses to AZD1222 COVID-19 vaccine. Produced via immunoSEQ multiplex PCR; TCRdb's table is partial and in-frame only. The sample consists of about 100,000 clones, approximately 91% of them appearing once. The sequenced sample was peripheral blood, obtained on day 0 of AZD1222 vaccination. The receptors come from an adult in good health. Each CDR3 is given with its conserved first and last residue. The D gene is left open where the match is weak. Expanded clones are given a class, and other clones once, few, many or no size at all.

j_call: TRBJ2-7
v_call: TRBV7-9
d_call: NA
clone_size: NA
cdr3_nt: TGTGCCAGCAGTCCCGTTTCCTACGAGCAGTACTTC
cdr3_aa: CASSPVSYEQYF

j_call: TRBJ2-7
v_call: TRBV3-1/TRBV3-2
d_call: NA
clone_size: once
cdr3_nt: TGTGCCAGCAGCCAAGGGGGCTACGAGCAGTACTTC
cdr3_aa: CASSQGGYEQYF

j_call: TRBJ1-5
v_call: TRBV29-1
d_call: NA
clone_size: few
cdr3_nt: TGCAGCGTTGGGGCAGGTTGGGGGATGGATCAGCCCCAGCATTTT
cdr3_aa: CSVGAGWGMDQPQHF

j_call: TRBJ2-3
v_call: TRBV29-1
d_call: NA
clone_size: NA
cdr3_nt: TGCAGCGTTGAAGATTATGTACAAAGCACAGATACGCAGTATTTT
cdr3_aa: CSVEDYVQSTDTQYF

j_call: TRBJ1-6
v_call: TRBV13
d_call: NA
clone_size: NA
cdr3_nt: TGTGCCAGCAGCTTTGGTCCTTCACCCCTCCACTTT
cdr3_aa: CASSFGPSPLHF

j_call: TRBJ2-1
v_call: TRBV15
d_call: NA
clone_size: NA
cdr3_nt: TGTGCCACCTCCCGAAAAGGGCAGTTCTTC
cdr3_aa: CATSRKGQFF

j_call: TRBJ1-5
v_call: TRBV4-2
d_call: TRBD1
clone_size: NA
cdr3_nt: TGTGCCAGCAGCCTTGGACAGGGGGTGGGGGATAGCAATCAGCCCCAGCATTTT
cdr3_aa: CASSLGQGVGDSNQPQHF

j_call: TRBJ2-2
v_call: TRBV30
d_call: NA
clone_size: NA
cdr3_nt: TGTGCCTGGGGGAGTTGGATTAGCTCGGCGGAGCTGTTTTTT
cdr3_aa: CAWGSWISSAELFF

j_call: TRBJ2-6
v_call: TRBV7-3
d_call: TRBD1
clone_size: NA
cdr3_nt: TGTGCCAGCAGCTTCCAGACAGGGATACTCTCTGGGGCCAACGTCCTGACTTTC
cdr3_aa: CASSFQTGILSGANVLTF

j_call: TRBJ2-7
v_call: TRBV9
d_call: NA
clone_size: NA
cdr3_nt: TGTGCCAGCAGCGACGCATCCTACGAGCAGTACTTC
cdr3_aa: CASSDASYEQYF

j_call: TRBJ2-7
v_call: TRBV28
d_call: NA
clone_size: NA
cdr3_nt: TGTGCCAGCAGGGGGGCTACCTACGAGCAGTACTTC
cdr3_aa: CASRGATYEQYF

j_call: TRBJ1-3
v_call: TRBV15
d_call: NA
clone_size: NA
cdr3_nt: TGTGCCACCAGCAGAGCTAGGGGGGGAGGAAACACCATATATTTT
cdr3_aa: CATSRARGGGNTIYF

j_call: TRBJ1-1
v_call: TRBV4-1
d_call: NA
clone_size: NA
cdr3_nt: TGCGCCAGCAGCCAAGATCAAAGGCAGACTGAAGCTTTCTTT
cdr3_aa: CASSQDQRQTEAFF

j_call: TRBJ2-1
v_call: TRBV5-1
d_call: NA
clone_size: NA
cdr3_nt: TGCGCCAGCAGCTTGGAGGGCGACTACAATGAGCAGTTCTTC
cdr3_aa: CASSLEGDYNEQFF

j_call: TRBJ2-3
v_call: TRBV6-5
d_call: NA
clone_size: NA
cdr3_nt: TGTGCCAGCAGTCGTTGGGAGGTAACAGATACGCAGTATTTT
cdr3_aa: CASSRWEVTDTQYF

j_call: TRBJ1-4
v_call: TRBV6-5
d_call: TRBD1
clone_size: NA
cdr3_nt: TGTGCCAGCAGTTACCAGGGACAGGGGGGAAAACTGTTTTTT
cdr3_aa: CASSYQGQGGKLFF

j_call: TRBJ1-4
v_call: TRBV30
d_call: NA
clone_size: NA
cdr3_nt: TGTGCCTGGAGCCCGACAGACAGTTCTGTGGATGAAAAACTGTTTTTT
cdr3_aa: CAWSPTDSSVDEKLFF

j_call: TRBJ2-1
v_call: TRBV5-5
d_call: TRBD2
clone_size: NA
cdr3_nt: TGTGCCAGCAGCTATACTAGCGGGGTCTCCTACAATGAGCAGTTCTTC
cdr3_aa: CASSYTSGVSYNEQFF

j_call: TRBJ2-7
v_call: TRBV7-9
d_call: NA
clone_size: NA
cdr3_nt: TGTGCCAGCGAGGGGATCCACGAGCAGTACTTC
cdr3_aa: CASEGIHEQYF

j_call: TRBJ2-4
v_call: TRBV15
d_call: NA
clone_size: NA
cdr3_nt: TGTGCCACCAGCCGAACCGACAGGGCCAAAAACATTCAGTACTTC
cdr3_aa: CATSRTDRAKNIQYF